This T cell receptor (beta chain) stems from a study of beta chain features in type 1 diabetes. Overall study context: Cells sorted and examined across all samples totaled more than 90,000,000.

This clone was seen only a few times. Antigen specificity is unknown. This CDR3 is 15 amino acids long. CDR1 is SNHLY and CDR2 is FYNNEI in the germline V gene. V was trimmed by 6 bases and J by 3 bases, leaving 14 bases between them. Study-wide results and limits: Among type 1 diabetes patients, VDJ junctions had fewer insertions and more deletions.

The isolated RNA, all of it, was reverse transcribed, so expressed TCRB transcripts were what got sequenced. Each sample of naive, central memory or regulatory T cells had, on average, about 3.57 million reads. Clones were read by immunoSEQ multiplex PCR, and TCRdb kept only the in-frame ones, dropping some. The sample records over 500,000 clones, about 14% being singletons. The chain couples TRBV2 to TRBJ1-4; a weak D match, TRBD1 (6 bases). The source is a man aged 18 to 30 in good health. The sequencing input was naive CD4+ T cells from blood. The chain's CDR3 is CASSSRGLANEKLFF. The CDR3 DNA reads TGTGCCAGCAGCAGCAGGGGCTTGGCTAATGAAAAACTGTTTTTT.